A selection of T cell receptor beta chains follows, all from one sample in a study of early stage breast cancer tumors. Only in-frame clones appear in the TCRdb table, and some are missing; sequencing was by immunoSEQ multiplex PCR. The data contain under 35,000 clones, roughly 86% of them singletons. The sequenced sample consisted of blood. All receptors derive from a person aged 50 to 59 with breast cancer. Both conserved end residues are part of each CDR3. Each record gives: CDR3 DNA, CDR3 protein, J gene, V gene, D gene. A D gene is named only where the DNA matches it firmly.

TGTGCCAGCAGCGTAGCCAGCAAGTTTAATGAGCAGTTCTTC | CASSVASKFNEQFF | TRBJ2-1 | TRBV9 | NA
TGCGCCAGCAGCTTTGGGACAGCCAACTATGGCTACACCTTC | CASSFGTANYGYTF | TRBJ1-2 | TRBV5-1 | TRBD1
TGTGCCAGCCTCGACAGTTATAGCAATCAGCCCCAGCATTTT | CASLDSYSNQPQHF | TRBJ1-5 | TRBV6-5 | NA
TGTGCCAGCAACCCTTTAGGAGGCAATCAGCCCCAGCATTTT | CASNPLGGNQPQHF | TRBJ1-5 | TRBV7-9 | NA
TGTGCCATCAGTCCGGGACAGATGAACACTGAAGCTTTCTTT | CAISPGQMNTEAFF | TRBJ1-1 | TRBV10-3 | TRBD1
TGTGCCTGGAGTATTAGACGCCGGGATCGAACTGAAGCTTTCTTT | CAWSIRRRDRTEAFF | TRBJ1-1 | TRBV30 | NA
TGCAGCGTTAAGGGACAGTACAATCAGCCCCAGCATTTT | CSVKGQYNQPQHF | TRBJ1-5 | TRBV29-1 | TRBD1
TGTGCCAGTTCCCTTGTGCTAGCGGGTTACGAGCAGTACTTC | CASSLVLAGYEQYF | TRBJ2-7 | TRBV19 | TRBD2
TGTGCCAGCAGCTCTAAAGCCGGGACTAGGTCCTACGAGCAGTACTTC | CASSSKAGTRSYEQYF | TRBJ2-7 | TRBV7-6 | TRBD2
TGTGCCAGCAGCAACCACAGGGGGCTGGAGGAAAAACTGTTTTTT | CASSNHRGLEEKLFF | TRBJ1-4 | TRBV21-1 | NA
TGCGCCAGCAGCTTGGTGCGGGGGGCGACTGGGGCCAACGTCCTGACTTTC | CASSLVRGATGANVLTF | TRBJ2-6 | TRBV5-1 | TRBD2
TGTGCCAGCAGCCCCCCCACGGTCTCCTACGAGCAGTACTTC | CASSPPTVSYEQYF | TRBJ2-7 | TRBV7-2 | NA
TGTGCCAGCAGCACCCCGCCGGGACAGGGATTGGACACCGGGGAGCTGTTTTTT | CASSTPPGQGLDTGELFF | TRBJ2-2 | TRBV5-4 | TRBD1
TGTGCCAGCAGTATACCAGGGGGCGCCTACAATGAGCAGTTCTTC | CASSIPGGAYNEQFF | TRBJ2-1 | TRBV28 | TRBD1
TGTGCCAGCAGCCTCGACAGGGGTCCTGAAGCTTTCTTT | CASSLDRGPEAFF | TRBJ1-1 | TRBV5-4 | TRBD1